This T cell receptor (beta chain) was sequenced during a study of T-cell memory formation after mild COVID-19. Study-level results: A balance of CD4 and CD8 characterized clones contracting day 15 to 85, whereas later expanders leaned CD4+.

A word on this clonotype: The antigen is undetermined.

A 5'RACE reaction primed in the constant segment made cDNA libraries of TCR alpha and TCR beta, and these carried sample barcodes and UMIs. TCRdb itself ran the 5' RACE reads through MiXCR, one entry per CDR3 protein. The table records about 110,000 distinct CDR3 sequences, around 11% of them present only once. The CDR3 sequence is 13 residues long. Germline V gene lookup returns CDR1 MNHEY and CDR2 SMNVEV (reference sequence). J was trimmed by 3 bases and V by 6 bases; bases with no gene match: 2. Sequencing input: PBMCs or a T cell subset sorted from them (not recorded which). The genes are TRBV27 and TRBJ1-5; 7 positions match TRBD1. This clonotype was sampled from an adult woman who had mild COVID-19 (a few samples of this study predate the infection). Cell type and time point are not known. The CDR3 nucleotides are TGTGCCAGCAGGACAGGGAACAATCAGCCCCAGCATTTT. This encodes CASRTGNNQPQHF.